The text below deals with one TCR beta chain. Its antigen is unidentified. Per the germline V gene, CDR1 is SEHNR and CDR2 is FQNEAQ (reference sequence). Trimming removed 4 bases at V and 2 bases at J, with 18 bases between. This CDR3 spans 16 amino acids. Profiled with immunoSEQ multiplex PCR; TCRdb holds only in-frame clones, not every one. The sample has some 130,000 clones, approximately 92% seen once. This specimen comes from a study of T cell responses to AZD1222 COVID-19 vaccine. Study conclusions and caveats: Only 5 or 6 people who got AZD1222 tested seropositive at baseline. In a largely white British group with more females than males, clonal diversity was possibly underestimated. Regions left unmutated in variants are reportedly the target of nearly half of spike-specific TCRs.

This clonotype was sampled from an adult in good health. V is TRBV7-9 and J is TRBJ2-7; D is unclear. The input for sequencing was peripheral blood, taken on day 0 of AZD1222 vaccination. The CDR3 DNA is TGTGCCAGCAGCTCCCAGGCCCTTTCGCGGACCTACGAGCAGTACTTC. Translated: CASSSQALSRTYEQYF. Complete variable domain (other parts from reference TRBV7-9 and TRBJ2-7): DTGVSQNPRHKITKRGQNVTFRCDPISEHNRLYWYRQTLGQGPEFLTYFQNEAQLEKSRLLSDRFSAERPKGSFSTLEIQRTEQGDSAMYLCASSSQALSRTYEQYFGPGTRLTVT.